Shown below are 18 T cell receptor beta chains from a single sample sequenced in a study of blood T cell repertoires in COVID-19. Libraries were prepared by immunoSEQ multiplex PCR; TCRdb keeps only in-frame clonotypes and omits some of them. This table has roughly 300,000 clones, around 90% appearing once. Input material: peripheral blood. Every receptor here comes from a young man with active or convalescent COVID-19.

The chain is built from TRBV9 and TRBJ2-7, with 10 bases that match TRBD1. CDR1 SGDLS and CDR2 YYNGEE come from the germline V gene. This CDR3 region has 16 residues. The V and J ends lost 0 bases and 5 bases, in that order; junction bases with no gene match: 8. The CDR3 sequence is CASSVGTGTGVHEQYF. The DNA of the CDR3 is TGTGCCAGCAGCGTAGGTACCGGGACAGGGGTCCACGAGCAGTACTTC.

The V gene is TRBV6-5, the J gene TRBJ2-7; D is perhaps TRBD2 (6 bases). The CDR3 loop spans 16 amino acids. Germline CDR1 and CDR2: MNHEY and SVGAGI. V was clipped by 0 bases and J by 2 bases, with 14 bases between them. CDR3 sequence reads: CASSYSGSGITYEQYF. Written as DNA, the CDR3 is TGTGCCAGCAGTTACTCCGGGAGCGGAATCACCTACGAGCAGTACTTC.

The V call is TRBV7-9, the J call TRBJ1-5; no clear D gene. Germline-derived CDR1 and CDR2 are SEHNR and FQNEAQ (reference sequence). This CDR3 is 15 amino acids long. Deletions cut 0 bases from V and 3 bases from J, with 9 bases between. The CDR3 loop reads CASSLAGRPNQPQHF. CDR3 nucleotides: TGTGCCAGCAGCTTAGCTGGGAGACCCAATCAGCCCCAGCATTTT.

This clone was recorded once. CDR3 residues: CASSLEGGEYNEQFF. Written as DNA, the CDR3 is TGTGCCAGCAGCTTAGAAGGGGGGGAATACAATGAGCAGTTCTTC. V and J are TRBV7-2 and TRBJ2-1; a possible D gene is TRBD2 (7 bases). Trimming removed 1 base at V and 4 bases at J, with 11 bases between. The CDR3 extends over 15 amino acids. Germline V gene data show CDR1 as SGHTA and CDR2 as FQGNSA.

The chain joins TRBV4-1 to TRBJ2-3; TRBD1 is a possible D gene (6 bases). The CDR3 covers 17 residues. The germline V gene encodes CDR1 MGHRA and CDR2 YSYEKL. V shed 0 bases and J shed 4 bases, with 17 bases lying between them. The CDR3 is CASSQDKGDKVPDTQYF. Here the CDR3 DNA reads TGCGCCAGCAGCCAAGATAAGGGGGACAAGGTACCAGATACGCAGTATTTT.

This chain links TRBV20-1 with TRBJ2-5; tentatively, D is TRBD2 (6 bases). Trimming took off 6 bases at V and 4 bases at J, with 18 bases between the two ends. Germline V gene sequence: CDR1 DFQATT, CDR2 SNEGSKA (reference sequence). The CDR3 runs 14 residues. CDR3 DNA sequence: TGCAGTGCAAGTCTTGGGGGGTCGGGAGAGACCCAGTACTTC. Its protein is CSASLGGSGETQYF.

The rearrangement links TRBV24-1 to TRBJ2-3, with D unclear. Germline CDR1 reads KGHDR; CDR2 reads SFDVKD. There are 12 residues in the CDR3. The V and J ends lost 6 bases and 1 base respectively, with 4 bases between them. The CDR3 protein is CATSLGTDTQYF. The CDR3, as DNA: TGTGCCACCAGTTTAGGCACAGATACGCAGTATTTT.

The CDR3 region is CASSITPGNTDTQYF. CDR3 bases: TGTGCCAGTAGTATAACCCCGGGGAACACAGATACGCAGTATTTT. The rearrangement links TRBV19 to TRBJ2-3; tentative D call: TRBD2 (5 bases). V gave up 2 bases and J gave up 2 bases, with 11 bases separating them. Germline V gives CDR1 LNHDA, CDR2 SQIVND (reference sequence). This CDR3 has 15 residues.

J is TRBJ2-7 and V is TRBV5-1, with 8 positions matching TRBD1. CDR3 length: 16 amino acids. V was pared by 0 bases and J by 2 bases, with 7 bases of the junction left unmatched. CDR1 is SGHRS, CDR2 YFSETQ, per germline. The CDR3 nucleotides read TGCGCCAGCAGCTTGGAAGGGACAGGAGCCACCTACGAGCAGTACTTC. It yields the protein CASSLEGTGATYEQYF.

This chain connects TRBV19 to TRBJ2-7; a possible D gene is TRBD1 (6 bases). The CDR3 spans 14 residues. Deletions cut 6 bases from V and 0 bases from J, with 12 bases between. Germline V lookup: CDR1 LNHDA, CDR2 SQIVND (reference sequence). Here the CDR3 reads CASRRLDSSYEQYF. CDR3 in DNA: TGTGCCAGTAGGCGCCTGGACAGCTCCTACGAGCAGTACTTC.

This chain uses TRBV19 with TRBJ1-5; the match to TRBD1 covers 7 bases. V was clipped by 4 bases and J by 0 bases; unmatched bases: 9. The CDR3 runs to 17 residues. Germline CDR1 and CDR2: LNHDA and SQIVND (reference sequence). This chain's CDR3 is CASSSHRGKASNQPQHF. The CDR3 DNA sequence: TGTGCCAGTAGTAGCCACAGGGGAAAGGCTAGCAATCAGCCCCAGCATTTT.

This clone was observed a single time. The CDR3 loop is CASSMPGTQNTEAFF. The CDR3 nucleotides are TGTGCCAGCAGTATGCCCGGGACACAGAACACTGAAGCTTTCTTT. The chain links TRBV25-1 to TRBJ1-1; tentatively, D is TRBD1 (6 bases). Germline V CDR1 and CDR2: MGHDK, SYGVNS. V lost 5 bases and J lost 1, with 14 bases in between. This CDR3 region has 15 residues.

The chain links TRBV11-2 to TRBJ1-2, with TRBD1 matching over 7 bases. This CDR3 is 14 amino acids long. CDR1 SGHAT and CDR2 FQNNGV come from the germline V gene. Losses at the gene ends were 1 base for V and 4 bases for J; bases not matched to a gene: 3. CDR3 region: CASSLVGQPYGYTF. CDR3 sequence (DNA): TGTGCCAGCAGCTTAGTGGGACAGCCCTATGGCTACACCTTC.

V usage is TRBV9 and J usage is TRBJ1-2; 7 nucleotides match TRBD1. Germline V gene lookup returns CDR1 SGDLS and CDR2 YYNGEE. CDR3 length: 14 amino acids. V gave up 4 bases and J gave up 10 bases; unmatched junction bases: 13. CDR3 nucleotide sequence: TGTGCCAGCAGCCTAGGGACAGCCTCGCAATCCTACACCTTC. It is translated as CASSLGTASQSYTF.

The chain links TRBV19 to TRBJ2-7; 8 bases align to TRBD2. Trimming at V came to 5 bases and at J to 6 bases, leaving 9 bases not matched to a gene. CDR1 and CDR2 from the germline V gene are LNHDA and SQIVND (reference sequence). CDR3 length: 14 amino acids. The CDR3 spells CASSRGGEGSEQYF. The CDR3 nucleotides read TGTGCCAGTAGTCGGGGGGGCGAGGGGTCCGAGCAGTACTTC.

This clone was seen only once. The chain carries TRBV24-1 and TRBJ2-1; D is unresolved. Trimming removed 3 bases at V and 8 bases at J, with 10 bases between. The germline V gene encodes CDR1 KGHDR and CDR2 SFDVKD. The CDR3 is made up of 13 amino acids. This chain's CDR3 is CATSDVGHDEQFF. CDR3 sequence (DNA): TGTGCCACCAGTGATGTGGGCCACGATGAGCAGTTCTTC.

The J gene is TRBJ2-1, the V gene TRBV29-1, with D possibly TRBD2 on 5 matching bases. Per germline, CDR1 SQVTM and CDR2 ANQGSEA. The CDR3 totals 13 residues. Between the trimmed V and J ends, which lost 1 base and 4 bases, there was a span of 8 bases. CDR3 sequence: CSVEVGGYNEQFF. The CDR3 nucleotides read TGCAGCGTTGAAGTCGGCGGGTACAATGAGCAGTTCTTC.

CDR3 in amino acids: CTSSPTRFSYEQFF. DNA of the CDR3: TGCACCAGCAGCCCGACTAGATTCAGCTATGAGCAGTTCTTC. The V gene is TRBV1, the J gene TRBJ2-1; the table's D call TRBD2 went unverified against the DNA. TRBV1 constitutes a pseudogene. The CDR3 runs 14 residues.